This T cell receptor (beta chain) was sequenced in a study of shared T cell receptors in the human thymus. The CDR3 spans 16 residues. Per the germline V gene, CDR1 is SGHRS and CDR2 is YFSETQ. With 0 bases removed from V and 7 bases from J, the gap between germline ends came to 17 bases. Sequenced by immunoSEQ multiplex PCR; TCRdb stores in-frame clones only, minus some. Of over 650,000 clones listed, around 87% are singletons. This sample was also put to use in a study of human thymus T cells. In that study: The source of the thymus tissue was resections taken during corrective heart surgery.

The chain is built from TRBV5-1 and TRBJ2-1; D possibly corresponds to TRBD1 (6 bases). The clonotype was recovered from a boy under two years old with a congenital heart defect. The sample taken for sequencing was thymocytes. CDR3 sequence reads: CASSLAMGTSRNEQFF. In DNA, the CDR3 is TGCGCCAGCAGCTTGGCCATGGGGACAAGCCGGAATGAGCAGTTCTTC.